The 24 T cell receptor beta chains presented below share a single source sample, sequenced in a study of CD8+CD57+ T cells in acquired aplastic anemia. Patients picked for sequencing had shown CD8+CD57+ cell expansion detected by flow cytometry. TCR beta VDJ and CDR3 were profiled, and genomic DNA was the template. Via MiXCR, TCRdb re-called the reads, giving one row per CDR3 protein. The data show approximately 170,000 distinct CDR3 sequences, with approximately 51% seen just once and 2.5% to 3.5% held by the top ten. The sequencing input was sorted CD4+, CD8+, or CD8+CD57+ T cells (not recorded which) from PBMCs. The receptors here all came from a human donor with aplastic anemia.

The chain employs TRBV12-3 or TRBV12-4 and TRBJ1-6; the D gene is possibly TRBD1 (5 bases). V lost 3 bases, J lost 14 bases, and 8 bases lay in between. The CDR3 contains 11 residues. CDR3 region: CASSFGTALHF. The CDR3 nucleotides are TGTGCCAGCAGTTTCGGGACGGCCCTCCACTTT.

This clonotype has ten or more counts. The DNA for the CDR3 is TGTGCCAGCAGCCCCCAGACAGGGAAGGAGACTGAAGCTTTCTTT. Translation: CASSPQTGKETEAFF. The chain carries TRBV9 and TRBJ1-1; 7 bases align to TRBD1. From germline, CDR1 is SGDLS and CDR2 YYNGEE. CDR3 size: 15 residues. With 4 bases clipped from V and 5 bases from J, the junction kept 11 bases outside the gene matches.

In its sample, this clonotype was seen many times. The chain employs TRBV7-2 and TRBJ1-1; weak D call: TRBD1 (5 bases). V shed 1 base and J shed 3 bases, with 12 bases lying between them. Germline V CDR1 and CDR2: SGHTA, FQGNSA. The CDR3 totals 15 residues. The CDR3 region is CASSLEIGGDTEAFF. CDR3 nucleotides: TGTGCCAGCAGCTTAGAAATCGGAGGGGACACTGAAGCTTTCTTT.

This clonotype was recorded a few times. This sequence may be a read error, since a much larger clone differs from it by one base. The V gene is TRBV4-1, the J gene TRBJ1-2; D gene ambiguous. The CDR3 contains 15 residues. Germline-derived CDR1 and CDR2 are MGHRA and YSYEKL. Written as DNA, the CDR3 is TGCGTCAGCAGCCAAGATGCGGACCGACACTATGGCTACACCTTC. Amino acids: CVSSQDADRHYGYTF.

Note on this clonotype: It may be a read error: a sequence one base away is much more abundant. CDR3: CASSLNAVPGNTIYF. CDR3 nucleotide sequence: TGCGCCAGCAGCTTGAACGCGGTGCCCGGAAACACCATATATTTT. The V call is TRBV5-1, the J call TRBJ1-3; D uncertain. The CDR3 is 15 amino acids. Germline CDR1 and CDR2: SGHRS and YFSETQ. Trimming left V 1 base short and J 4 bases short, with 12 bases between.

Only a few counts were recorded for this clonotype. The chain has TRBV7-6 and TRBJ2-7; D gene uncertain. V was cut by 4 bases and J by 5 bases, with 9 bases left in between. The V gene's germline CDR1 is SGHVS and CDR2 FNYEAQ. The CDR3 has 12 amino acids. The CDR3 coding sequence is TGTGCCAGCAGCTATAGCCCGGACGAGCAGTACTTC. Encoded protein: CASSYSPDEQYF.

The chain employs TRBV24-1 and TRBJ1-5; tentatively, D is TRBD1 (6 bases). CDR1 KGHDR and CDR2 SFDVKD come from the germline V gene. CDR3 length equals 18 residues. Trimming took 0 bases from V and 4 from J, leaving 18 bases between them. This CDR3 reads CATSDLACRGGVNQPQHF. CDR3 nucleotides: TGTGCCACCAGTGATTTGGCCTGCCGGGGGGGCGTGAATCAGCCCCAGCATTTT.

This clonotype has at least ten counts. The V gene is TRBV20-1, the J gene TRBJ1-2; TRBD1 agrees at 8 bases. Germline CDR1 reads DFQATT; CDR2 reads SNEGSKA (reference sequence). V shed 6 bases and J 0 bases; nucleotides not matched to a gene: 15. CDR3 size: 17 residues. The CDR3: CSAPVAGTGSSNYGYTF. The CDR3 nucleotides are TGCAGTGCCCCTGTAGCCGGGACAGGATCCTCTAACTATGGCTACACCTTC.

This clonotype was recorded many times. In nucleotides, the CDR3 is TGTGCCAGCAGTTTAGCGGACAGGGGAGGCACTGAAGCTTTCTTT. Translated: CASSLADRGGTEAFF. This sequence joins TRBV12-3 or TRBV12-4 and TRBJ1-1; TRBD1 aligns across 9 bases. The CDR3 covers 15 residues. The J segment lost 4 bases and the V segment lost 0 bases, leaving 3 bases of the junction unmatched.

This rearrangement joins TRBV11-2 to TRBJ1-3, with 7 bases fitting TRBD1. V dropped 0 bases and J dropped 4; count of bases not matched to a gene: 3. The CDR3 spans 15 residues. CDR1 is SGHAT, CDR2 FQNNGV, per germline. CDR3 coding DNA: TGTGCCAGCAGCTTAGAGACAGGGAGAGGAAACACCATATATTTT. Translated: CASSLETGRGNTIYF.

This clonotype came up many times. The chain has TRBV6-1 and TRBJ1-2; weak D call: TRBD1 (5 bases). The V gene's germline CDR1 is MNHNS and CDR2 SASEGT. The CDR3 spans 14 residues. V was trimmed by 6 bases and J by 5 bases, leaving 16 bases between them. CDR3 protein: CASSPGTDYYGYTF. The CDR3 DNA is TGTGCCAGCAGCCCCGGGACGGATTATTATGGCTACACCTTC.

The sample holds many counts of this clonotype. The gene calls are TRBV13 and TRBJ2-5; D remains ambiguous. Germline assignment: CDR1 PRHDT and CDR2 FYEKMQ (reference sequence). V was clipped by 2 bases and J by 2 bases, with 6 bases between them. The CDR3 runs to 13 residues. The CDR3 coding sequence is TGTGCCAGCAGCTTATGGAATCAAGAGACCCAGTACTTC. Translated, it gives CASSLWNQETQYF.

A word on this clonotype: Without the conserved terminal phenylalanine or tryptophan, this CDR3 likely stems from a read error. V and J are TRBV5-1 and TRBJ1-6; D remains unclear. Trimming took 3 bases from V and 7 from J, leaving 14 bases between them. The CDR3 length is 15 residues. Germline assignment: CDR1 SGHRS and CDR2 YFSETQ. This CDR3 reads CASSSLQAGNSPLHL. CDR3 in DNA: TGCGCCAGCAGCTCGCTACAAGCGGGGAATTCACCCCTCCACTTA.

This clonotype has a handful of counts. The CDR3 DNA follows: TGTGCCAGCAAGGACGGGACAGGGGGCGGAACTGAAGCTTTCTTT. Its translation is CASKDGTGGGTEAFF. The V call is TRBV10-3, the J call TRBJ1-1; 12 bases align to TRBD1. Looked up from germline, CDR1 is ENHRY and CDR2 is SYGVKD. CDR3 length equals 15 residues. J gave up 5 bases and V 10 bases, and 11 bases lay outside the gene matches.

The chain joins TRBV24-1 to TRBJ2-6, with TRBD1 matching 11 bases. With 9 bases clipped from V and 9 bases from J, the junction kept 6 bases outside the gene matches. This CDR3 is 14 amino acids long. CDR1 is KGHDR and CDR2 is SFDVKD in the germline V gene. This chain's CDR3 is CATRDRGIVNVLTF. CDR3 DNA: TGTGCCACCCGGGACAGGGGGATCGTCAACGTCCTGACTTTC.

This clonotype came up many times. The chain joins TRBV14 to TRBJ1-5; D not resolved. This CDR3 contains 12 residues. Germline CDR1 and CDR2: SGHDN and FVKESK. The V end was cut by 1 base, the J end by 9 bases, with 7 bases between. CDR3 in DNA: TGTGCCAGCAGCCAAGGGACTGGGCCCCAGCATTTT. It codes for CASSQGTGPQHF.

The chain employs TRBV11-2 and TRBJ2-3; D is undetermined. CDR3 length: 15 residues. Germline assignment: CDR1 SGHAT and CDR2 FQNNGV. V was pared by 0 bases and J by 7 bases, with 14 bases between. This CDR3 is CASSLEGSLLNTQYF. The CDR3 bases are TGTGCCAGCAGCTTAGAGGGCAGTTTACTAAATACGCAGTATTTT.

This clonotype was found a few times. CDR3 nucleotide sequence: TGTGCCAGTAAGACAGGGTCGAACACCGGGGAGCTGTTTTTT. Translating it yields CASKTGSNTGELFF. The chain combines TRBV19 with TRBJ2-2; 7 nucleotides match TRBD1. The CDR3 sequence is 14 residues long. Trimming took 7 bases from V and 0 from J; bases not matched to a gene: 2. CDR1 and CDR2 (germline): LNHDA, SQIVND (reference sequence).

The chain joins TRBV6-1 to TRBJ1-4, with D uncertain. V was trimmed by 8 bases and J by 3 bases, leaving 7 bases between them. CDR3 length equals 12 residues. Per the germline V gene, CDR1 is MNHNS and CDR2 is SASEGT. The CDR3 DNA is TGTGCCAGCCTGGATCCTAATGAAAAACTGTTTTTT. Amino acid sequence: CASLDPNEKLFF.

By proportion, this clonotype is medium-sized. The chain has TRBV5-1 and TRBJ1-1; 8 positions agree with TRBD1. V lost 4 bases, J lost 1 base, and 6 bases stayed unmatched. The germline V gene encodes CDR1 SGHRS and CDR2 YFSETQ. The CDR3 length is 15 residues. CDR3 residues: CASSAGGAGNTEAFF. The CDR3 DNA reads as TGCGCCAGCAGCGCAGGGGGCGCGGGGAACACTGAAGCTTTCTTT.

This clonotype has just one count. The V call is TRBV7-2, the J call TRBJ1-1; D not resolved. The CDR3 is made up of 18 amino acids. CDR1 and CDR2 (germline): SGHTA, FQGNSA. V lost 0 bases to trimming and J lost 5 bases, with 22 bases between them. The CDR3 DNA reads TGTGCCAGCAGCTTAGCTCCCGGACGGATGGGGTGGAGAACTGAAGCTTTCTTT. Translating it yields CASSLAPGRMGWRTEAFF. Full variable domain (outside the CDR3, taken from reference TRBV7-2 and TRBJ1-1): GAGVSQSPSNKVTEKGKDVELRCDPISGHTALYWYRQSLGQGLEFLIYFQGNSAPDKSGLPSDRFSAERTGGSVSTLTIQRTQQEDSAVYLCASSLAPGRMGWRTEAFFGQGTRLTVV.

As DNA, the CDR3 is TGTGCCAGCAGCCAAGAAGGAGGAAGTATACGGGGGAACGAGCAGTACTTC. Translated: CASSQEGGSIRGNEQYF. The V gene is TRBV3-1, the J gene TRBJ2-7; D might be TRBD2 (6 bases). The CDR3 sequence is 17 residues long. The germline CDR1 and CDR2 sequences are LGHDT and YNNKEL (reference sequence). V was clipped by 0 bases and J by 5 bases, with 20 bases between them.

This clonotype was counted many times. The chain couples TRBV12-3 or TRBV12-4 to TRBJ2-7, with 7 bases fitting TRBD1. CDR3 length: 15 amino acids. The V segment lost 7 bases and the J segment 5 bases; nucleotides outside the gene matches: 14. The CDR3 DNA reads as TGTGCCAGCAACTTGCTGGGGGACAGTATCAACGAGCAGTACTTC. The encoded protein is CASNLLGDSINEQYF.

This clonotype has a count of ten or more. The chain recombines TRBV11-1 with TRBJ2-7, with no clear D. The V and J ends lost 5 bases and 9 bases respectively, with 11 bases between them. This CDR3 is 11 amino acids long. CDR1 SGHAT and CDR2 FQDESV come from the germline V gene (reference sequence). The CDR3 DNA follows: TGTGCCAGCAGCCCGGGTCCGGGGCAGTACTTC. Translating it yields CASSPGPGQYF.